Below, 27 T cell receptor beta chains from the same sample are listed, as sequenced in a study of identical twins. TCRdb recomputed calls from the 5' RACE reads with MiXCR, one row per CDR3 protein. The table lists 150,000 or so distinct CDR3 sequences, 3% to 4.5% of them singletons, with around 8.1% in the top ten. The specimen was memory T cells sorted from blood. Source of these receptors: a man aged 18 to 29 in good health.

This clonotype was picked up many times. The chain has TRBV6-1 and TRBJ2-1, with 8 nucleotides matching TRBD2. V shed 6 bases and J 6 bases; nucleotides not matched to a gene: 13. This CDR3 is built from 16 residues. Germline V gene lookup returns CDR1 MNHNS and CDR2 SASEGT. CDR3 nucleotide sequence: TGTGCCAGCAGCATACCGGGGCGACGGGAGGGCAATGAGCAGTTCTTC. This gives the protein CASSIPGRREGNEQFF.

This clonotype was counted ten times or more. This sequence joins TRBV20-1 and TRBJ2-1, with D tentatively TRBD2 (6 bases). Germline CDR1 and CDR2: DFQATT and SNEGSKA (reference sequence). This CDR3 spans 13 amino acids. V lost 2 bases and J lost 7, with 12 bases in between. CDR3 protein: CSARQLAGNEQFF. CDR3 nucleotide sequence: TGCAGTGCTAGACAACTAGCTGGAAATGAGCAGTTCTTC.

This clonotype showed up many times. This chain uses TRBV2 with TRBJ2-6; D call uncertain. Germline V gives CDR1 SNHLY, CDR2 FYNNEI. V lost 7 bases and J 0 bases, leaving 10 bases between the germline ends. This CDR3 has 15 amino acids. CDR3 sequence (DNA): TGTGCCAGCACTAACTGGGGCTCTGGGGCCAACGTCCTGACTTTC. Its protein product is CASTNWGSGANVLTF.

The sample holds many counts of this clonotype. The chain uses TRBV7-9 and TRBJ2-2; D remains ambiguous. Germline V gene lookup returns CDR1 SEHNR and CDR2 FQNEAQ (reference sequence). Trimming cost V 1 base and J 6 bases, with 6 bases left between them. The CDR3 contains 13 residues. This CDR3 is CASSLDGPGELFF. CDR3 sequence (DNA): TGTGCCAGCAGCTTAGATGGGCCCGGGGAGCTGTTTTTT.

This clonotype was recorded many times. The V call is TRBV5-1, the J call TRBJ2-1; 8 bases line up with TRBD2. V lost 3 bases, J lost 6 bases, and 8 bases stayed unmatched. The CDR3 runs to 15 residues. Germline V gives CDR1 SGHRS, CDR2 YFSETQ. The CDR3 coding sequence is TGCGCCAGCAGCTCCTCGGGACTAGTCACCAATGAGCAGTTCTTC. It is translated as CASSSSGLVTNEQFF.

The chain employs TRBV10-2 and TRBJ2-2; D may be TRBD1 (6 bases). Germline CDR1 reads WSHSY; CDR2 reads SAAADI. V was clipped by 9 bases and J by 3 bases, with 8 bases between them. This CDR3 spans 12 amino acids. CDR3 amino acids: CARGGYTGELFF. The CDR3 region has the DNA TGCGCCAGAGGGGGATACACCGGGGAGCTGTTTTTT.

The sample holds many counts of this clonotype. This sequence joins TRBV3-1 and TRBJ2-7; D is perhaps TRBD1 (6 bases). Germline loops: CDR1 LGHDT, CDR2 YNNKEL (reference sequence). V gave up 2 bases and J gave up 2 bases, with 16 bases separating them. The CDR3 contains 16 residues. The chain's CDR3 is CASSQLSRTATYEQYF. CDR3 sequence (DNA): TGTGCCAGCAGCCAATTGTCGCGGACAGCCACCTACGAGCAGTACTTC.

This clonotype was detected many times. The rearrangement joins TRBV7-9 to TRBJ2-5, with D perhaps TRBD2 (6 bases). The CDR3 runs to 16 residues. The germline gives CDR1 SEHNR, CDR2 FQNEAQ (reference sequence). Trimming took off 5 bases at V and 4 bases at J, with 20 bases between the two ends. The DNA of the CDR3 is TGTGCCAGCAGCCCTCCTGGGAGGACGCCTGGAGAGACCCAGTACTTC. Translated, it gives CASSPPGRTPGETQYF.

This clonotype was counted ten times or more. The rearrangement uses TRBV5-6 and TRBJ2-3, with no clear D. Germline values: CDR1 SGHDT, CDR2 YYEEEE. The CDR3 consists of 16 residues. Trimming shortened V by 3 bases and J by 4 bases, and 18 bases separated the two germline ends. DNA of the CDR3: TGTGCCAGCAGCTCTCTCGTTGGAGTTCCCCCAGATACGCAGTATTTT. It encodes CASSSLVGVPPDTQYF.

In this sample, this clonotype turned up many times. CDR3 nucleotide sequence: TGTGCCAGCAGCACTAGCGGGAGGCAGAATGAGCAGTTCTTC. It translates to CASSTSGRQNEQFF. This chain uses TRBV7-8 with TRBJ2-1; 12 nucleotides match TRBD2. Trimming cost V 5 bases and J 7 bases; bases outside gene matches: 3. The germline V gene has CDR1 SGHVS and CDR2 FQNEAQ. This CDR3 is built from 14 residues.

V is TRBV27 and J is TRBJ2-1; TRBD2 aligns across 12 bases. CDR3 size: 15 residues. Germline V lookup: CDR1 MNHEY, CDR2 SMNVEV (reference sequence). J gave up 10 bases and V 6 bases, and 10 bases lay outside the gene matches. The CDR3 sequence is CASSPQTSGSPEQFF. CDR3 sequence (DNA): TGTGCCAGCAGCCCCCAGACTAGCGGGAGCCCAGAGCAGTTCTTC.

This clonotype was found many times. The chain joins TRBV5-1 to TRBJ2-7; 7 bases map to TRBD2. Germline-derived CDR1 and CDR2 are SGHRS and YFSETQ. V was pared by 4 bases and J by 5 bases, with 9 bases of the junction left unmatched. This CDR3 spans 14 amino acids. CDR3 in DNA: TGCGCCAGCAGCGCCCGGACTAGTTTCGACGAGCAGTACTTC. Its translation is CASSARTSFDEQYF. The variable domain in full, with the rest retrieved from reference TRBV5-1 and TRBJ2-7, is KAGVTQTPRYLIKTRGQQVTLSCSPISGHRSVSWYQQTPGQGLQFLFEYFSETQRNKGNFPGRFSGRQFSNSRSEMNVSTLELGDSALYLCASSARTSFDEQYFGPGTRLTVT.

This clonotype came up many times. The rearrangement links TRBV28 to TRBJ2-7; no clear D gene. The length of the CDR3 is 13 residues. The V gene lost 4 bases and the J gene lost 3 bases, with 10 bases spanning the gap. Germline CDR1 reads MDHEN; CDR2 reads SYDVKM. The chain's CDR3 is CASSSPPIYEQYF. The CDR3 nucleotides are TGTGCCAGCAGTTCCCCGCCCATCTACGAGCAGTACTTC.

This clonotype was seen more than once but under ten times. The V gene is TRBV27, the J gene TRBJ2-7; TRBD1 matches 9 bases. CDR3 size: 16 residues. V gave up 6 bases and J gave up 4 bases; unmatched junction bases: 13. Germline V gene lookup returns CDR1 MNHEY and CDR2 SMNVEV (reference sequence). The CDR3 DNA reads as TGTGCCAGCAGAAGAACAGGGGGCTCGCCCGGGTACGAGCAGTACTTC. Its translation: CASRRTGGSPGYEQYF.

This clonotype came up many times. The rearrangement joins TRBV20-1 to TRBJ1-1; 7 bases are a match to TRBD1. CDR3 length: 13 amino acids. Germline V gene data show CDR1 as DFQATT and CDR2 as SNEGSKA (reference sequence). Germline trimming cut 1 base from V and 1 base from J; bases unmatched to any gene: 0. Here the CDR3 DNA reads TGCAGTGCTAGAGGGACAGGGAACACTGAAGCTTTCTTT. It is translated as CSARGTGNTEAFF.

The sample holds many counts of this clonotype. The V gene is TRBV6-1, the J gene TRBJ2-1; D uncertain. The CDR3 is made up of 17 amino acids. V dropped 7 bases and J dropped 6 bases, with 25 bases sitting between them. Germline lookup yields CDR1 MNHNS and CDR2 SASEGT. The CDR3 region is CASTLTRLKISSNEQFF. As DNA, the CDR3 is TGTGCCAGCACCCTGACTCGGTTGAAAATCTCTTCCAATGAGCAGTTCTTC.

There are a few counts of this clonotype. V is TRBV7-3 and J is TRBJ2-1; 11 positions match TRBD2. This CDR3 comprises 16 residues. Per germline, CDR1 SGHTA and CDR2 FQGTGA. After removal of 5 bases from V and 5 bases from J, the junction contained 8 bases not matched to a gene. The CDR3 DNA is TGTGCCAGCAGCGTCAGTAGCGGGAGGGGAAACAATGAGCAGTTCTTC. Encoded protein: CASSVSSGRGNNEQFF.

This clonotype was seen many times. This chain joins TRBV11-2 and TRBJ2-6, with TRBD2 identical over 9 bases. V lost 4 bases to trimming and J lost 0 bases; unmatched junction nucleotides: 10. Germline assignment: CDR1 SGHAT and CDR2 FQNNGV. The CDR3 has 19 amino acids. The CDR3, as DNA: TGTGCCAGCAGCTCCTTGCGGGGGGGCAGGATCTCTGGGGCCAACGTCCTGACTTTC. Translating gives CASSSLRGGRISGANVLTF.

Ten or more counts support this clonotype. This rearrangement joins TRBV7-2 to TRBJ1-2; D gene uncertain. The germline CDR1 and CDR2 sequences are SGHTA and FQGNSA. This CDR3 spans 14 amino acids. The V gene lost 2 bases and the J gene lost 4 bases, with 11 bases spanning the gap. The CDR3 is CASSLQVTSYGYTF. DNA for the CDR3: TGTGCCAGCAGCTTACAAGTCACATCCTATGGCTACACCTTC.

This clonotype was seen ten or more times. The CDR3 DNA sequence: TGTGCCAGCAGCCCAACGGTGATCGCCGGGGAGCTGTTTTTT. As protein: CASSPTVIAGELFF. The V and J genes are TRBV6-1 and TRBJ2-2; D is uncertain. Germline V CDR1 and CDR2: MNHNS, SASEGT. The CDR3 contains 14 residues. V dropped 6 bases and J dropped 6 bases, with 14 bases sitting between them.

This clonotype came up many times. V usage is TRBV5-4 and J usage is TRBJ2-3; 11 bases map to TRBD2. Trimming took 3 bases from V and 12 from J; bases not matched to a gene: 12. Per germline, CDR1 SGHNT and CDR2 YYREEE (reference sequence). This CDR3 has 15 amino acids. Here the CDR3 reads CASSSLAGVFQGQYF. For the CDR3, the DNA is TGTGCCAGCAGCTCACTAGCGGGAGTTTTTCAAGGCCAGTATTTT.

This clonotype appeared many times. The genes are TRBV3-1 and TRBJ1-4; D remains ambiguous. The CDR3 is made up of 18 amino acids. V shed 0 bases and J shed 8 bases, with 22 bases lying between them. Germline V gene sequence: CDR1 LGHDT, CDR2 YNNKEL (reference sequence). Written as DNA, the CDR3 is TGTGCCAGCAGCCAAGATCAGGTTGGAGGCGGTAGGTCCGAAAAACTGTTTTTT. Encoded protein: CASSQDQVGGGRSEKLFF.

V gene TRBV28 combines with J gene TRBJ1-6; 7 bases match TRBD1. This CDR3 is built from 16 residues. V shed 5 bases and J 9 bases; nucleotides not matched to a gene: 13. The germline CDR1 and CDR2 sequences are MDHEN and SYDVKM. Written as DNA, the CDR3 is TGTGCCAGCAGTCTCGACAGGGCTGGGGGTAGTTCACCCCTCCACTTT. Protein: CASSLDRAGGSSPLHF.

Many counts were recorded for this clonotype. The chain uses TRBV2 and TRBJ2-3, with 13 bases lining up with TRBD2. Germline CDR1 reads SNHLY; CDR2 reads FYNNEI. The CDR3 loop spans 16 amino acids. V trimming: 6 bases; J trimming: 4 bases; junction bases outside the gene matches: 7. The CDR3 coding sequence is TGTGCCAGCAGCTCGGGACTAGCGGGACGATCAGATACGCAGTATTTT. Protein product: CASSSGLAGRSDTQYF.

The DNA for the CDR3 is TGTGCCACCAGCACCGACAGGGGCGGTAACTATGGCTACACCTTC. Translating gives CATSTDRGGNYGYTF. V is TRBV15 and J is TRBJ1-2, with 8 bases that match TRBD1. Trimming cost V 4 bases and J 1 base; bases outside gene matches: 5. The V gene's germline CDR1 is LNHNV and CDR2 YYDKDF (reference sequence). This CDR3 region has 15 residues.

This clonotype was seen only a few times. The genes are TRBV24-1 and TRBJ2-1, with 7 bases identical to TRBD2. V shed 3 bases, J shed 7 bases, and the junction held 5 bases outside the gene matches. Germline loops: CDR1 KGHDR, CDR2 SFDVKD. CDR3 length: 14 amino acids. The CDR3 DNA sequence: TGTGCCACCAGTGATCGGGGGGTTGGTAATGAGCAGTTCTTC. It specifies CATSDRGVGNEQFF.

This clonotype showed up many times. The chain links TRBV2 to TRBJ2-7, with D possibly matching TRBD1 (5 bases). In germline, CDR1 is SNHLY, CDR2 FYNNEI. The CDR3 extends over 14 amino acids. Trimming removed 4 bases at V and 2 bases at J, with 12 bases between. CDR3: CASSAPVGPYEQYV. In DNA, the CDR3 is TGTGCCAGCAGTGCCCCGGTGGGGCCCTACGAGCAGTACGTC.